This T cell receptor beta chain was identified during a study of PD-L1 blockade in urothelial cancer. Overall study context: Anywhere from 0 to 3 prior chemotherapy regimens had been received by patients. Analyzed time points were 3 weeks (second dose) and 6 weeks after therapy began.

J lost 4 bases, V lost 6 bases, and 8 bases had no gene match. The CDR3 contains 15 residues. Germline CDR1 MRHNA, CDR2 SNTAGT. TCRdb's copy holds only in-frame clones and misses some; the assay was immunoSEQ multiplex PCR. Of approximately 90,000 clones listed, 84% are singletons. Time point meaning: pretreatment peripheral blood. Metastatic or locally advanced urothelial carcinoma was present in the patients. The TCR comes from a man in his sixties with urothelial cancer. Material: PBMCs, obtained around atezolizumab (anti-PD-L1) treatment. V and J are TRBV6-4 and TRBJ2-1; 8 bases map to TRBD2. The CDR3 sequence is CASSSGGGEYNEQFF. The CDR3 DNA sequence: TGTGCCAGCAGCTCGGGGGGGGGCGAATACAATGAGCAGTTCTTC.